The source of this TCR beta chain is a study of T cell responses to AZD1222 COVID-19 vaccine. Study findings and constraints: CD4 TCRs linked to vaccination spanned spike, dominating at 160-218 and 743-854. The sample set comprised mostly white British donors with more females, and clonal diversity was possibly underestimated.

Concerning this clone itself: Its antigen is still unknown.

Trimming pared 1 base from V and 9 bases from J, leaving 7 bases between. The CDR3 has 12 residues. Germline V gene data show CDR1 as KGHSH and CDR2 as LQKENI. The protocol was immunoSEQ multiplex PCR, while the TCRdb copy is restricted to in-frame clones and leaves out a portion. The table records some 150,000 clones, roughly 88% of them present only once. The V gene is TRBV18, the J gene TRBJ2-1; D is uncertain. This specimen was peripheral blood, taken on day 0 of AZD1222 vaccination. This sequence was found in an adult in good health. The CDR3 loop is CASSPLDGEQFF. The DNA of the CDR3 is TGTGCCAGCTCACCACTGGATGGTGAGCAGTTCTTC. The variable domain in full, with the rest retrieved from reference TRBV18 and TRBJ2-1, is NAGVMQNPRHLVRRRGQEARLRCSPMKGHSHVYWYRQLPEEGLKFMVYLQKENIIDESGMPKERFSAEFPKEGPSILRIQQVVRGDSAAYFCASSPLDGEQFFGPGTRLTVL.